The clone carrying this T cell receptor (beta chain) was recorded only once. This same CDR3 is encoded by further DNA sequences in the sample. These data originate in a study of T cell changes during pregnancy in multiple sclerosis. Produced via immunoSEQ multiplex PCR; TCRdb's table is partial and in-frame only. The repertoire holds roughly 52,000 clones, with roughly 92% as singletons. Germline-derived CDR1 and CDR2 are SGHRS and YFSETQ. The junction had 2 bases not matched to a gene; V was cut back by 0 bases and J by 1 base. The CDR3 totals 15 residues. The chain carries TRBV5-1 and TRBJ2-3; 7 bases fit TRBD1. The specimen comprised CD4+ T cells from peripheral blood mononuclear cells, sampled in the third trimester of pregnancy. The sequence came from a female donor with multiple sclerosis, enrolled in a pregnancy study. The CDR3 nucleotides are TGCGCCAGCAGCTTGGCCGGACAGGGCACAGATACGCAGTATTTT. As protein: CASSLAGQGTDTQYF.